Shown below are 3 T cell receptor beta chains from a single sample sequenced in a study of shared clonotypes between healthy human individuals. Here immunoSEQ multiplex PCR was the method, and the copy in TCRdb shows in-frame clones only, minus some. The table includes some 1.5 million clones, around 98% detected once. Sample: naive CD4+ T cells sorted from blood. Subset of the sample: CD45RA+ positively selected. These receptors were obtained from a young man in good health.

This chain joins TRBV7-6 and TRBJ2-3; 7 positions agree with TRBD2. Germline lookup yields CDR1 SGHVS and CDR2 FNYEAQ. Trimming took 1 base from V and 5 from J; bases not matched to a gene: 6. This CDR3 comprises 15 residues. This chain's CDR3 is CASSLVAGVGDTQYF. The CDR3 DNA sequence: TGTGCCAGCAGCTTAGTGGCGGGAGTTGGAGATACGCAGTATTTT.

This chain uses TRBV13 with TRBJ2-7; 8 bases are a match to TRBD1. This CDR3 has 17 amino acids. J gave up 3 bases and V 4 bases, and 14 bases lay outside the gene matches. Germline V gene lookup returns CDR1 PRHDT and CDR2 FYEKMQ (reference sequence). The CDR3 coding sequence is TGTGCCAGCAGCTCACACCAGGGGGCCGACCCCGACTACGAGCAGTACTTC. Its protein product is CASSSHQGADPDYEQYF.

The rearrangement links TRBV29-1 to TRBJ1-1; D is uncertain. V shed 5 bases and J shed 6 bases, with 10 bases lying between them. The length of the CDR3 is 11 residues. Germline V gives CDR1 SQVTM, CDR2 ANQGSEA. CDR3 nucleotide sequence: TGCAGCGTTCTGGGATTTGCTGAAGCTTTCTTT. Translated: CSVLGFAEAFF.